This TCR beta chain appears in the sequencing data of a study of blood T cell repertoires in COVID-19. V was trimmed by 3 bases and J by 2 bases, leaving 8 bases between them. The germline gives CDR1 MNHNS, CDR2 SASEGT. This CDR3 has 14 amino acids. Generated by immunoSEQ multiplex PCR, the TCRdb table keeps only in-frame clones and is missing some. The repertoire holds about 43,000 clones, approximately 87% seen once, with 3.5% to 5% in the top ten. What was sequenced was peripheral blood. The source is a man aged 35 to 55 with COVID-19, enrolled during active disease. The genes are TRBV6-1 and TRBJ1-5, with D possibly being TRBD1 (5 bases). The CDR3 spells CASSDGGGNQPQHF. The CDR3 nucleotides read TGTGCCAGCAGTGACGGGGGGGGCAATCAGCCCCAGCATTTT.